This TCR beta chain was sequenced in a study of cytomegalovirus exposure and HLA in healthy donors. Whole-study results and caveats: Subsequent analysis found a tendency for first-cohort TCR clusters to co-occur within the 90 to 150 validation repertoires. Among TCR beta chains, those listed as cytomegalovirus-associated numbered more than 150. Both high specificity and high sensitivity reportedly marked the classifier's diagnosis of cytomegalovirus status. The dataset shows that most TCR sequences were rare, while some public TCRs occurred in many donors.

Clones were read by immunoSEQ multiplex PCR, and TCRdb kept only the in-frame ones, dropping some. The table lists around 190,000 clones, about 81% of them singletons, with over 0.95% in the top ten. This CDR3 is built from 18 residues. Trimming took 7 bases from V and 5 from J; bases not matched to a gene: 18. Germline-derived CDR1 and CDR2 are SGHRS and YFSETQ. A note on this clone: Antigen: not known.

The source material was PBMCs. V gene TRBV5-1 combines with J gene TRBJ2-5; 12 nucleotides match TRBD2. The TCR originated in a woman under 40 in good health and CMV-seronegative. The DNA of the CDR3 is TGCGCCAGCTCCCCCAACCTAGCGGGAGGGAGGTTGCGTGAGACCCAGTACTTC. Protein sequence: CASSPNLAGGRLRETQYF.